This entry lists 27 T cell receptor beta chains sequenced from one sample in a study of post-analysis software for immune sequencing data. Whole-study findings and limits: A handful of TRBV segments occurring more often in patients than controls included TRBV5-6, TRBV5-1 and TRBV20-1.

These receptors have no known antigen. Researchers reported that TCR beta cDNA libraries carried unique molecular identifiers. Via MiXCR, TCRdb re-called the PCR reads, giving one row per CDR3 protein. The table shows about 430,000 distinct CDR3 sequences, with 30% to 45% occurring only once. Sequencing input: blood. These receptors came from a girl aged 2 to 9 with multiple sclerosis.

The CDR3 DNA sequence: TGCAGTGCTAGAGAAGGCCCATCTCCGGGACTAGCGGGATTAGCCTACAATGAGCAGTTCTTC. Its protein product is CSAREGPSPGLAGLAYNEQFF. This chain links TRBV20-1 with TRBJ2-1; 13 nucleotides agree with TRBD2. V lost 0 bases to trimming and J lost 2 bases; unmatched junction nucleotides: 16. CDR3 length equals 21 residues. Germline V lookup: CDR1 DFQATT, CDR2 SNEGSKA (reference sequence).

The chain joins TRBV6-2 or TRBV6-3 to TRBJ2-1; TRBD1 might be the D (6 bases). This CDR3 contains 18 residues. Per germline, CDR1 MNHEY and CDR2 SVGEGT. Trimming left V 6 bases short and J 2 bases short, with 23 bases between. In nucleotides, the CDR3 is TGTGCCAGCAGCCAGACGCCGGGACAAACGAGCCCCTACAATGAGCAGTTCTTC. Translated: CASSQTPGQTSPYNEQFF.

The J gene is TRBJ2-5, the V gene TRBV5-1; TRBD2 aligns across 9 bases. This CDR3 comprises 14 residues. Trimming at V came to 3 bases and at J to 4 bases, leaving 4 bases not matched to a gene. Per germline, CDR1 SGHRS and CDR2 YFSETQ. This chain's CDR3 is CASSSSSGAETQYF. CDR3 coding DNA: TGCGCCAGCAGCTCCTCTAGCGGGGCAGAGACCCAGTACTTC.

This clonotype was seen only a few times. The CDR3 sequence: CSARGSDLRPYGYTF. The CDR3 DNA is TGCAGTGCTAGAGGAAGTGACTTACGTCCCTATGGCTACACCTTC. The chain combines TRBV20-1 with TRBJ1-2; D is ambiguous. Germline CDR1 reads DFQATT; CDR2 reads SNEGSKA (reference sequence). Trimming cost V 1 base and J 4 bases, with 16 bases left between them. The CDR3 is 15 residues long.

This clonotype was detected only a few times. The genes are TRBV5-1 and TRBJ2-4; a possible D gene is TRBD1 (5 bases). The germline CDR1 and CDR2 sequences are SGHRS and YFSETQ. The CDR3 consists of 16 residues. Trimming removed 5 bases at V and 8 bases at J, with 23 bases between. The CDR3 loop is CASRKTSGRPLDIQYF. The CDR3 DNA sequence: TGCGCCAGCAGAAAAACCTCAGGGCGGCCATTGGACATTCAGTACTTC.

The gene calls are TRBV7-2 and TRBJ2-7; tentative D call: TRBD1 (5 bases). Trimming stripped 3 bases from V and 2 bases from J, with 14 bases between. This CDR3 comprises 15 residues. CDR1 and CDR2 from the germline V gene are SGHTA and FQGNSA. CDR3 sequence reads: CASSFLGAVPYEQYF. The CDR3 region has the DNA TGTGCCAGCAGCTTTCTTGGGGCAGTACCCTACGAGCAGTACTTC.

The V gene is TRBV20-1, the J gene TRBJ1-2; 9 bases map to TRBD1. This CDR3 is built from 13 residues. CDR1 is DFQATT and CDR2 is SNEGSKA in the germline V gene (reference sequence). With 4 bases clipped from V and 6 bases from J, the junction kept 6 bases outside the gene matches. CDR3 bases: TGCAGTGCTATTAGACAGGGGGGGGATGGCTACACCTTC. Protein: CSAIRQGGDGYTF.

The V call is TRBV21-1, the J call TRBJ2-6; TRBD1 is the table's D call and was not checked against the DNA. TRBV21-1 is tagged as a pseudogene. The CDR3 length is 22 residues. CDR3 bases: TGTGCCAGCAGCAAAGAGGGGGTGACAGTAGGGACGGCTCCCTCCGGGGCCAACGTCCTGACTTTC. Translating gives CASSKEGVTVGTAPSGANVLTF.

This clonotype was detected only a few times. The genes are TRBV20-1 and TRBJ2-5; 13 positions agree with TRBD2. CDR1 and CDR2 (germline): DFQATT, SNEGSKA (reference sequence). With 3 bases clipped from V and 3 bases from J, the junction kept 4 bases outside the gene matches. The CDR3 loop spans 15 amino acids. The CDR3 protein is CSASSGLAGEETQYF. The CDR3 DNA reads TGCAGTGCTAGTTCCGGACTAGCGGGGGAAGAGACCCAGTACTTC.

This clonotype was observed a few times. J is TRBJ2-7 and V is TRBV12-3 or TRBV12-4; 7 bases align to TRBD1. The ends lost 3 bases at V and 3 bases at J; junction bases unmatched: 5. The CDR3 extends over 14 amino acids. The CDR3 sequence: CASSLTGFGYEQYF. For the CDR3, the DNA is TGTGCCAGCAGTTTGACAGGGTTCGGCTACGAGCAGTACTTC.

The rearrangement joins TRBV28 to TRBJ2-7, with D perhaps being TRBD1 or TRBD2 (5 bases each). CDR1 MDHEN and CDR2 SYDVKM come from the germline V gene. V lost 5 bases and J 4 bases, leaving 9 bases between the germline ends. CDR3 length: 12 residues. The CDR3, as DNA: TGTGCCAGCAGTCCGGGACCGTACGAGCAGTACGTC. Its translation: CASSPGPYEQYV.

This chain links TRBV7-9 with TRBJ2-1, with 7 bases matching TRBD1. The CDR3 contains 15 residues. V shed 1 base and J 9 bases; nucleotides not matched to a gene: 9. Germline V lookup: CDR1 SEHNR, CDR2 FQNEAQ (reference sequence). The CDR3 loop reads CASSLGTGALVEQFF. CDR3 DNA: TGTGCCAGCAGCTTAGGTACAGGGGCCCTCGTTGAGCAGTTCTTC. Looking up the rest from reference TRBV7-9 and TRBJ2-1 gives the full variable domain: DTGVSQNPRHKITKRGQNVTFRCDPISEHNRLYWYRQTLGQGPEFLTYFQNEAQLEKSRLLSDRFSAERPKGSFSTLEIQRTEQGDSAMYLCASSLGTGALVEQFFGPGTRLTVL.

The V gene is TRBV12-3 or TRBV12-4, the J gene TRBJ1-4; TRBD1 agrees at 8 bases. The CDR3 loop spans 15 amino acids. Trimming at V came to 6 bases and at J to 6 bases, leaving 9 bases not matched to a gene. CDR3 sequence (DNA): TGTGCCAGCAGCCAATCAGGGGGCGAGGATGAAAAACTGTTTTTT. Its protein is CASSQSGGEDEKLFF.

The chain combines TRBV20-1 with TRBJ1-2, with 10 bases lining up with TRBD1. The CDR3 totals 13 residues. V gave up 5 bases and J gave up 3 bases; unmatched junction bases: 3. Germline V gene data show CDR1 as DFQATT and CDR2 as SNEGSKA (reference sequence). The CDR3 protein is CSASTGGDYGYTF. As DNA, the CDR3 is TGCAGTGCTTCGACAGGGGGCGACTATGGCTACACCTTC.

This clonotype came up a few times. V and J are TRBV12-3 or TRBV12-4 and TRBJ2-3, with D possibly being TRBD1 (6 bases). V lost 5 bases to trimming and J lost 3 bases, with 15 bases between them. The CDR3 covers 15 residues. The chain's CDR3 is CASSPQLGATDTQYF. CDR3 nucleotide sequence: TGTGCCAGCAGTCCCCAACTGGGGGCAACAGATACGCAGTATTTT.

The rearrangement links TRBV6-5 to TRBJ2-5; TRBD1 agrees at 7 bases. CDR3 length equals 14 residues. Trimming took 8 bases from V and 2 from J; bases not matched to a gene: 8. Germline-derived CDR1 and CDR2 are MNHEY and SVGAGI. The CDR3 loop is CASHSPGQQETQYF. CDR3 bases: TGTGCCAGCCATTCGCCGGGACAGCAAGAGACCCAGTACTTC.

The rearrangement joins TRBV20-1 to TRBJ1-3, with D unclear. V shed 4 bases and J shed 2 bases, with 9 bases lying between them. The CDR3 is made up of 13 amino acids. CDR1 and CDR2 from the germline V gene are DFQATT and SNEGSKA (reference sequence). CDR3 amino acids: CSAIDTAGNTIYF. The CDR3 nucleotides are TGCAGTGCTATTGACACAGCTGGAAACACCATATATTTT.

This clonotype was seen a handful of times. The rearrangement links TRBV5-1 to TRBJ2-3; 8 bases match TRBD2. In germline, CDR1 is SGHRS, CDR2 YFSETQ. Trimming removed 5 bases from V and 8 bases from J; junction bases left unmatched: 16. The CDR3 extends over 16 amino acids. CDR3 sequence: CASSSPGTSGSGTQYF. Written as DNA, the CDR3 is TGCGCCAGCAGTTCTCCGGGTACTAGCGGCTCGGGTACGCAGTATTTT. Full variable domain (rest looked up from reference TRBV5-1 and TRBJ2-3): KAGVTQTPRYLIKTRGQQVTLSCSPISGHRSVSWYQQTPGQGLQFLFEYFSETQRNKGNFPGRFSGRQFSNSRSEMNVSTLELGDSALYLCASSSPGTSGSGTQYFGPGTRLTVL.

V is TRBV5-1 and J is TRBJ2-1; tentative D call: TRBD1 (6 bases). There are 12 residues in the CDR3. Germline CDR1 is SGHRS and CDR2 is YFSETQ. Trimming shortened V by 5 bases and J by 9 bases, and 12 bases separated the two germline ends. The CDR3 loop reads CASSRVQGEQFF. The CDR3 DNA reads TGCGCCAGCAGTAGGGTACAGGGTGAGCAGTTCTTC.

The V gene is TRBV12-3 or TRBV12-4, the J gene TRBJ2-7; D perhaps matches TRBD1 (6 bases). Trimming pared 2 bases from V and 3 bases from J, leaving 11 bases between. The CDR3 is 14 amino acids. The chain's CDR3 is CASSLWDTNYEQYF. DNA of the CDR3: TGTGCCAGCAGTTTATGGGACACGAACTACGAGCAGTACTTC.

This clonotype turned up a few times. The chain has TRBV4-1 and TRBJ2-1; D uncertain. The CDR3 is 18 amino acids. Trimming stripped 0 bases from V and 3 bases from J, with 18 bases between. Germline values: CDR1 MGHRA, CDR2 YSYEKL. The CDR3 loop is CASSQDGMGAGLYNEQFF. The CDR3, as DNA: TGCGCCAGCAGCCAAGATGGTATGGGCGCCGGGCTCTACAATGAGCAGTTCTTC.

The chain is built from TRBV28 and TRBJ1-1; TRBD1 matches 7 bases. The CDR3 has 11 amino acids. J lost 10 bases, V lost 7 bases, and 6 bases had no gene match. Germline V CDR1 and CDR2: MDHEN, SYDVKM. The CDR3 here is CASKGGLLAFF. CDR3 bases: TGTGCCAGCAAAGGGGGCCTGTTAGCTTTCTTT. Based on the CDR3 plus reference TRBV28 and TRBJ1-1, the full variable domain is DVKVTQSSRYLVKRTGEKVFLECVQDMDHENMFWYRQDPGLGLRLIYFSYDVKMKEKGDIPEGYSVSREKKERFSLILESASTNQTSMYLCASKGGLLAFFGQGTRLTVV.

This clonotype was seen more than once but under ten times. V is TRBV20-1 and J is TRBJ1-2; D gene uncertain. There are 14 residues in the CDR3. From germline, CDR1 is DFQATT and CDR2 SNEGSKA (reference sequence). Deletions cut 3 bases from V and 8 bases from J, with 19 bases between. The CDR3 region has the DNA TGCAGTGCTAGCATACACGGGAGCAGGTGGGGCTACACCTTC. This gives the protein CSASIHGSRWGYTF.

This clonotype has only a few counts. The rearrangement uses TRBV9 and TRBJ2-7, with a weak D call TRBD2 (7 bases). This CDR3 spans 14 amino acids. Germline V CDR1 and CDR2: SGDLS, YYNGEE. V dropped 1 base and J dropped 3 bases, with 11 bases sitting between them. CDR3 nucleotide sequence: TGTGCCAGCAGCGTAAGCGGGACAAACTACGAGCAGTACTTC. Translating gives CASSVSGTNYEQYF. Full variable domain (missing parts from reference TRBV9 and TRBJ2-7): DSGVTQTPKHLITATGQRVTLRCSPRSGDLSVYWYQQSLDQGLQFLIQYYNGEERAKGNILERFSAQQFPDLHSELNLSSLELGDSALYFCASSVSGTNYEQYFGPGTRLTVT.

This rearrangement joins TRBV21-1 to TRBJ2-5; no check of the table's D call, TRBD1, against the DNA was made. TRBV21-1 represents a pseudogene. This CDR3 has 15 amino acids. Here the CDR3 reads CASSNPEKNLETQYF. The DNA for the CDR3 is TGTGCCAGCAGCAATCCCGAAAAGAACTTAGAGACCCAGTACTTC.

The V gene is TRBV6-2 or TRBV6-3, the J gene TRBJ2-1, with 8 positions matching TRBD2. This CDR3 spans 15 amino acids. With 5 bases clipped from V and 2 bases from J, the junction kept 5 bases outside the gene matches. Per germline, CDR1 MNHEY and CDR2 SVGEGT. CDR3 nucleotides: TGTGCCAGCAGTCCGACGGGGGGGCCCTACAATGAGCAGTTCTTC. Protein product: CASSPTGGPYNEQFF.

The sample holds a few counts of this clonotype. V usage is TRBV11-1 and J usage is TRBJ2-5; D is uncertain. Per the germline V gene, CDR1 is SGHAT and CDR2 is FQDESV (reference sequence). This CDR3 is 15 amino acids long. Trimming cost V 0 bases and J 4 bases, with 12 bases left between them. The CDR3 loop reads CASSLAAARGETQYF. In DNA, the CDR3 is TGTGCCAGCAGCTTAGCGGCGGCTAGAGGAGAGACCCAGTACTTC.